The next 13 T cell receptor beta chains were all read from a single sample in a study of blood T cells in healthy people across ages. A sample-barcoded 5' primer and a J-beta primer mix were used in a second PCR of roughly 7 to 11 cycles. TCRdb independently ran MiXCR on the 5' RACE reads; one entry per CDR3 protein. The data show hundreds of thousands of distinct CDR3 sequences, under 65% seen once. The material sequenced was blood. These receptors came from a woman of 80 years or more in good health.

There are a few counts of this clonotype. The chain joins TRBV5-1 to TRBJ1-5; D not certain. The germline CDR1 and CDR2 sequences are SGHRS and YFSETQ. CDR3 length: 13 amino acids. Trimming left V 2 bases short and J 7 bases short, with 10 bases between. The CDR3 DNA follows: TGCGCCAGCAGCTTTACAGTCGACCAGCCCCAGCATTTT. It translates to CASSFTVDQPQHF.

The chain carries TRBV7-9 and TRBJ1-2; D is ambiguous. This CDR3 comprises 13 residues. Trimming took off 5 bases at V and 8 bases at J, with 15 bases between the two ends. Germline values: CDR1 SEHNR, CDR2 FQNEAQ (reference sequence). CDR3 DNA sequence: TGTGCCAGCAGCATACCAAAGTTGGGAGGCTACACCTTC. Translation: CASSIPKLGGYTF.

The V gene is TRBV12-3 or TRBV12-4, the J gene TRBJ1-1; TRBD1 matches at 7 bases. CDR3 length: 14 amino acids. Trimming took 6 bases from V and 6 from J; bases not matched to a gene: 10. CDR3 amino acids: CASRVDRALPEAFF. In DNA form, the CDR3 reads TGTGCCAGCAGGGTAGACAGGGCTCTCCCTGAAGCTTTCTTT.

On this clonotype: Possible read error: a much larger clone is one base away. The chain uses TRBV3-1 and TRBJ2-5; either TRBD1 or TRBD2 may fit D (5 bases each). V gave up 0 bases and J gave up 11 bases, with 10 bases separating them. The CDR3 is 12 residues long. Germline CDR1 LGHDT, CDR2 YNNKEL (reference sequence). The CDR3 nucleotides are TGTGCCAGCAGCCAAGATATGGGGGAGCAGTACTTC. This gives the protein CASSQDMGEQYF.

The chain joins TRBV12-3 or TRBV12-4 to TRBJ2-7, with D maybe TRBD1 (5 bases). Trimming removed 3 bases at V and 7 bases at J, with 22 bases between. The CDR3 length is 16 residues. As DNA, the CDR3 is TGTGCCAGCAGTTTCCTCCAGGGTGGGTTCTACAATGAGCAGTACTTC. Translation: CASSFLQGGFYNEQYF.

The chain combines TRBV6-6 with TRBJ1-2, with D unresolved. The CDR3 sequence is 11 residues long. Germline values: CDR1 MNHNY, CDR2 SVGAGI (reference sequence). V lost 6 bases and J 12 bases, leaving 14 bases between the germline ends. The CDR3 sequence: CASSPGGEDTF. The CDR3 coding sequence is TGTGCCAGCAGCCCTGGTGGGGAGGACACCTTC.

This clonotype was seen a few times. The genes are TRBV27 and TRBJ2-1; D is ambiguous. The V end lost 3 bases, the J end lost 8 bases, and 2 bases lay between the germline ends. CDR1 and CDR2 (germline): MNHEY, SMNVEV (reference sequence). The CDR3 totals 10 residues. The CDR3 bases are TGTGCCAGCAGTTTGGATGAGCAGTTCTTC. This gives the protein CASSLDEQFF.

The table lists this clonotype with a count of one. The chain uses TRBV12-3 or TRBV12-4 and TRBJ2-4, with a tentative D call TRBD1 (6 bases). Trimming pared 6 bases from V and 1 base from J, leaving 13 bases between. The CDR3 is 15 residues long. CDR3 DNA: TGTGCCAGCAGAAACAGGGATGGGGCCAAAAACATTCAGTACTTC. Its protein product is CASRNRDGAKNIQYF.

This clonotype was picked up one time. The genes are TRBV18 and TRBJ2-7; 12 nucleotides agree with TRBD2. V gave up 3 bases and J gave up 4 bases; unmatched junction bases: 19. The CDR3 has 20 residues. Germline loops: CDR1 KGHSH, CDR2 LQKENI. DNA for the CDR3: TGTGCCAGCTCACCGGAAAGGGTACCTAGCGGGGGGGCCGGTCGATACGAGCAGTACTTC. Protein sequence: CASSPERVPSGGAGRYEQYF.

This clonotype was recorded many times. The chain carries TRBV28 and TRBJ1-5; D is perhaps TRBD1 (5 bases). Germline V gene data show CDR1 as MDHEN and CDR2 as SYDVKM. The CDR3 contains 15 residues. Trimming cost V 6 bases and J 4 bases, with 16 bases left between them. The CDR3 here is CASSPAGGRNQPQHF. CDR3 bases: TGTGCCAGCAGCCCGGCGGGGGGTCGTAATCAGCCCCAGCATTTT.

The chain has TRBV4-3 and TRBJ1-2, with D possibly matching TRBD1 (5 bases). Germline lookup yields CDR1 LGHNA and CDR2 YSLEER. This CDR3 contains 18 residues. V lost 3 bases, J lost 8 bases, and 28 bases lay in between. CDR3 DNA: TGCGCCAGCAGCCAGGGCATTTCAGGGAGTCCAAATGATGGGGGCTACACCTTC. Its protein is CASSQGISGSPNDGGYTF.

In this sample, this clonotype turned up many times. This chain links TRBV20-1 with TRBJ2-7; TRBD2 might be the D (5 bases). CDR3 size: 13 residues. CDR1 DFQATT and CDR2 SNEGSKA come from the germline V gene (reference sequence). V gave up 3 bases and J gave up 3 bases, with 12 bases separating them. The CDR3 coding sequence is TGCAGTGCTAGCCAAGACCGGGGCTACGAGCAGTACTTC. It translates to CSASQDRGYEQYF.

This clonotype was detected only once. This chain links TRBV4-2 with TRBJ1-5; D is undetermined. CDR3 length equals 15 residues. Germline CDR1 and CDR2: LGHNA and YNFKEQ. Trimming removed 0 bases from V and 10 bases from J, with 16 bases in between. The CDR3, as DNA: TGTGCCAGCAGCCAAGATCCTGCGGCTTGGAGCCCCCAGCATTTT. This translates into CASSQDPAAWSPQHF.